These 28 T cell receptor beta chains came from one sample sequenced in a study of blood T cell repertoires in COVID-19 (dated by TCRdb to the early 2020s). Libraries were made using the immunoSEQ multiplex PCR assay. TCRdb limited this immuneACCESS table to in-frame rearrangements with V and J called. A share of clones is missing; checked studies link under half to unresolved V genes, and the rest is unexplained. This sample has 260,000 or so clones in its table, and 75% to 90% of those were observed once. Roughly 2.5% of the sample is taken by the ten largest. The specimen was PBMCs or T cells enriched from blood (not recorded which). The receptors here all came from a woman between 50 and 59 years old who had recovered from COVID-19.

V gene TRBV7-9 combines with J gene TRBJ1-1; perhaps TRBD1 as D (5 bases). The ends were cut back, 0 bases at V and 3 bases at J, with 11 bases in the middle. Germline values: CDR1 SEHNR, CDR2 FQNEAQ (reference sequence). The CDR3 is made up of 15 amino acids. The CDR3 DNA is TGTGCCAGCAGCTTAGCGCAGGGTTCGGACACTGAAGCTTTCTTT. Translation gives CASSLAQGSDTEAFF. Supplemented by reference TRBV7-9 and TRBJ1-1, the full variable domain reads DTGVSQNPRHKITKRGQNVTFRCDPISEHNRLYWYRQTLGQGPEFLTYFQNEAQLEKSRLLSDRFSAERPKGSFSTLEIQRTEQGDSAMYLCASSLAQGSDTEAFFGQGTRLTVV.

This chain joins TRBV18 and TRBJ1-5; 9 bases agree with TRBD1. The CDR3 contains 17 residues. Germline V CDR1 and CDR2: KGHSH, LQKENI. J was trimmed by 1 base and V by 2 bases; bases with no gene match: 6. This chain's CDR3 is CASSPSGQGLSNQPQHF. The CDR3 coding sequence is TGTGCCAGCTCACCATCGGGACAGGGACTGAGCAATCAGCCCCAGCATTTT.

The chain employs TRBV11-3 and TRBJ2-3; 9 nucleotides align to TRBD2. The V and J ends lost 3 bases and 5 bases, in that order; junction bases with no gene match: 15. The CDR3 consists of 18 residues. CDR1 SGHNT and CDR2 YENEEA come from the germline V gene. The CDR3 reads CASSFELFSSGVGDTQYF. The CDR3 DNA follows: TGTGCCAGCAGCTTCGAGCTTTTTTCTAGCGGGGTGGGAGATACGCAGTATTTT.

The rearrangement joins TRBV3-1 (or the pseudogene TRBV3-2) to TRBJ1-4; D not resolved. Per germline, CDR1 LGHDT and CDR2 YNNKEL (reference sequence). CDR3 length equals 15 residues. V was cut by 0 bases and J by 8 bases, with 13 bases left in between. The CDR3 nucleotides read TGTGCCAGCAGCCAAGATCCGAAGAGGAAAGAAAAACTGTTTTTT. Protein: CASSQDPKRKEKLFF.

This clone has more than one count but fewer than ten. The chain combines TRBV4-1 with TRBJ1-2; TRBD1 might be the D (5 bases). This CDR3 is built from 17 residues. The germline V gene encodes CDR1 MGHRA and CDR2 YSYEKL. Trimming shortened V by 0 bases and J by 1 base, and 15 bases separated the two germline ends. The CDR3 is CASSQEGSGRDNYGYTF. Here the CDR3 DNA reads TGCGCCAGCAGCCAAGAGGGGTCAGGGAGGGATAACTATGGCTACACCTTC.

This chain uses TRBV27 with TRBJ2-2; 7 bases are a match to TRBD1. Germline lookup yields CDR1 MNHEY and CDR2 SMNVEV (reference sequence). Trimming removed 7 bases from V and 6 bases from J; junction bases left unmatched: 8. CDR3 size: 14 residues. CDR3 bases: TGTGCCAGCAACAAGACAGGGTGGTCCGGGGAGCTGTTTTTT. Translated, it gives CASNKTGWSGELFF.

This CDR3 is CASSRRSGNGYTF. The CDR3 nucleotides read TGTGCCAGCAGTCGGAGGTCGGGAAATGGCTACACCTTC. The chain couples TRBV5-6 to TRBJ1-2, with unresolved D. Germline V CDR1 and CDR2: SGHDT, YYEEEE. Deletions cut 5 bases from V and 6 bases from J, with 14 bases between. The CDR3 is 13 amino acids.

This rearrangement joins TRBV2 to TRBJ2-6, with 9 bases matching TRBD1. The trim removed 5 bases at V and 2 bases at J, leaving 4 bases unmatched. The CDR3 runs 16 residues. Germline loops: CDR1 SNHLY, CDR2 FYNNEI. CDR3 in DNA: TGTGCCAGCAGTCGGAGGACAGGGGCTGGGGCCAACGTCCTGACTTTC. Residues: CASSRRTGAGANVLTF.

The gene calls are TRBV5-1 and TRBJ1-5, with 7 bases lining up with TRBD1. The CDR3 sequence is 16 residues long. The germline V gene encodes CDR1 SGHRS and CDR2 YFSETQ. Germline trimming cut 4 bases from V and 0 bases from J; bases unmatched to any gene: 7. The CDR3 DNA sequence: TGCGCCAGCAGCACAGGGGACGGGGGTAGCAATCAGCCCCAGCATTTT. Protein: CASSTGDGGSNQPQHF.

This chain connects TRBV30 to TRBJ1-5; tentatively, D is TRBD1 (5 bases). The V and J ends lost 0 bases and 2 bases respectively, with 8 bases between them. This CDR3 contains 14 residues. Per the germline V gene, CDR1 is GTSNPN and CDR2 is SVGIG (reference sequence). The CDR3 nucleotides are TGTGCCTGGAGTGTGGGGCATGGCAATCAGCCCCAGCATTTT. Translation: CAWSVGHGNQPQHF.

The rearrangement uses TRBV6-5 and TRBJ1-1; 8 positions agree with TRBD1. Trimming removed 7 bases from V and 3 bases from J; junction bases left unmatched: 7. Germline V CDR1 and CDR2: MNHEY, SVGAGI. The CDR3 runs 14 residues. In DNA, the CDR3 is TGTGCCAGCATGGGTGCAGGGGGCCACACTGAAGCTTTCTTT. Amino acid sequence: CASMGAGGHTEAFF.

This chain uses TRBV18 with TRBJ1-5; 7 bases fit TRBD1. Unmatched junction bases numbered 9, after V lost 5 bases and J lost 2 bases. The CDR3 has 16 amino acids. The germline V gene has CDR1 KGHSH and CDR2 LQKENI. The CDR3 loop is CASSYAPQGGNQPQHF. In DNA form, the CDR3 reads TGTGCCAGCTCATACGCCCCTCAGGGGGGCAATCAGCCCCAGCATTTT.

Here the CDR3 DNA reads TGCGCCAGCAGCCAACGCAGCGGGAGGGGATACGAGCAGTACTTC. It codes for CASSQRSGRGYEQYF. The rearrangement joins TRBV4-1 to TRBJ2-7, with 10 bases fitting TRBD2. Looked up from germline, CDR1 is MGHRA and CDR2 is YSYEKL. The CDR3 loop spans 15 amino acids. The ends lost 2 bases at V and 4 bases at J; junction bases unmatched: 5.

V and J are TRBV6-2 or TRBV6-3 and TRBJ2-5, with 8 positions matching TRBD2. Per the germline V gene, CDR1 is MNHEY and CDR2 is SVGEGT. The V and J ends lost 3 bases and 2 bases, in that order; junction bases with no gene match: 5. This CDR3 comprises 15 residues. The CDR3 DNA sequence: TGTGCCAGCAGTTATGATTCGGGGGGGCAAGAGACCCAGTACTTC. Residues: CASSYDSGGQETQYF.

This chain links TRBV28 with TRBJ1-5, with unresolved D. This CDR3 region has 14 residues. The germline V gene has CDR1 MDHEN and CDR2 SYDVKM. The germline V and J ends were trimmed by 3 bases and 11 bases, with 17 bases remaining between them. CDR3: CASSFGGNMRSQHF. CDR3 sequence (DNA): TGTGCCAGCAGTTTCGGAGGGAATATGAGGTCCCAGCATTTT.

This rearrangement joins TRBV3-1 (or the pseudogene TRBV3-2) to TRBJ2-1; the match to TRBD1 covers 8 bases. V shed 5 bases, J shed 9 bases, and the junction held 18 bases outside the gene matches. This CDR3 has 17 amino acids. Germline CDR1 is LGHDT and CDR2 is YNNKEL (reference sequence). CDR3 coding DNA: TGTGCCAGCAGCGTCCGACAGGGGACGCAAGATAGGGCTGAGCAGTTCTTC. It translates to CASSVRQGTQDRAEQFF.

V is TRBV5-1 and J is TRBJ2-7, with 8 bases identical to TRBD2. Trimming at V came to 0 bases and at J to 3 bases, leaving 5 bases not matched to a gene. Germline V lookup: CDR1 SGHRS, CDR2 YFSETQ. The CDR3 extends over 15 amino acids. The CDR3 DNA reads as TGCGCCAGCAGCTTGGTTGCGGGAGGCGGCTACGAGCAGTACTTC. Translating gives CASSLVAGGGYEQYF.

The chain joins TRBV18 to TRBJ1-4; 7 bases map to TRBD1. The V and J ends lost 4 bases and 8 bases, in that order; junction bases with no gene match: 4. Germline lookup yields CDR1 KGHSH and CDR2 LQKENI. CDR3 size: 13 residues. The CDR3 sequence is CASSQGAMEKLFF. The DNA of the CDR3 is TGTGCCAGCTCACAGGGGGCGATGGAAAAACTGTTTTTT. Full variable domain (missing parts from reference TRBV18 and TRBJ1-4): NAGVMQNPRHLVRRRGQEARLRCSPMKGHSHVYWYRQLPEEGLKFMVYLQKENIIDESGMPKERFSAEFPKEGPSILRIQQVVRGDSAAYFCASSQGAMEKLFFGSGTQLSVL.

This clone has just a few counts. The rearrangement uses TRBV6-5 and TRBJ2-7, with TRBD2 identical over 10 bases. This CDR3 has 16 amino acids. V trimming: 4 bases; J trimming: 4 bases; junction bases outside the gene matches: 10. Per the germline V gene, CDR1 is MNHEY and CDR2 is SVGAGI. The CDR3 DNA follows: TGTGCCAGCAGTTTAGCCTCTAGCGGGAGATCGTACGAGCAGTACTTC. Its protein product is CASSLASSGRSYEQYF.

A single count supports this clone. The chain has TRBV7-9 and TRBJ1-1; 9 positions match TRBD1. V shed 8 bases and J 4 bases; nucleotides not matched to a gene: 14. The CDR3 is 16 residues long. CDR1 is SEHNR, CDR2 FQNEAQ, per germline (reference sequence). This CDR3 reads CASLRNRGLSGTEAFF. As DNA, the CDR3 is TGTGCCAGCCTACGGAACAGGGGGCTTTCGGGCACTGAAGCTTTCTTT. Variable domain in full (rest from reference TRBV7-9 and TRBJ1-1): DTGVSQNPRHKITKRGQNVTFRCDPISEHNRLYWYRQTLGQGPEFLTYFQNEAQLEKSRLLSDRFSAERPKGSFSTLEIQRTEQGDSAMYLCASLRNRGLSGTEAFFGQGTRLTVV.

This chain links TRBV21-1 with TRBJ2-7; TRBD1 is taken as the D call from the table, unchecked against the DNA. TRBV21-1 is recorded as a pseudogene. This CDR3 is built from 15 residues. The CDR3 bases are TGTGCCAGCAGCAAAGAAAACAGGGAGAATGGTGAGCAGTACTTC. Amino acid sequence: CASSKENRENGEQYF.

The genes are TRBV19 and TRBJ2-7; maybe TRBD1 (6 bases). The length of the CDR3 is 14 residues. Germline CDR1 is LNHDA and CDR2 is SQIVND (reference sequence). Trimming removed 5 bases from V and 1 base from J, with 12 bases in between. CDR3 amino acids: CASSFNRDSYEQYF. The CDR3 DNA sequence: TGTGCCAGTAGTTTCAACAGGGATTCCTACGAGCAGTACTTC.

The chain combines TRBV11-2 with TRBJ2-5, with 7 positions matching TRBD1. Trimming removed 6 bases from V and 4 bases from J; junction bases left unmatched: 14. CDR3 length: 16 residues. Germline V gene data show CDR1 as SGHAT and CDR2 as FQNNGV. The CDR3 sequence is CASRSYGTAVLETQYF. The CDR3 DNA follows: TGTGCCAGCAGATCCTACGGGACAGCTGTTTTAGAGACCCAGTACTTC.

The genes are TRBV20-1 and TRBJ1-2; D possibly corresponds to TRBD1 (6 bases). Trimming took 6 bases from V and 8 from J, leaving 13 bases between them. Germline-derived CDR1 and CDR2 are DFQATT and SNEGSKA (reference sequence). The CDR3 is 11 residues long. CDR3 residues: CSAGGQKGYTF. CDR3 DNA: TGCAGTGCAGGAGGACAGAAGGGCTACACCTTC.

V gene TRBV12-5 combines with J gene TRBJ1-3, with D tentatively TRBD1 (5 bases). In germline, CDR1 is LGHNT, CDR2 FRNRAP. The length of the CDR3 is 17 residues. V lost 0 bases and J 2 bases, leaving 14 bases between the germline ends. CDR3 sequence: CASGLVLTRVPGNTIYF. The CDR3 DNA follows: TGTGCTAGTGGTTTGGTTTTAACCAGGGTACCTGGAAACACCATATATTTT.

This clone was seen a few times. CDR3 nucleotides: TGTGCCAGCAGTTTAACAGGGGCCTCAAATCAGCCCCAGCATTTT. Its translation: CASSLTGASNQPQHF. The chain uses TRBV27 and TRBJ1-5; 7 positions match TRBD1. Germline V gene data show CDR1 as MNHEY and CDR2 as SMNVEV (reference sequence). This CDR3 has 15 amino acids. The trim removed 2 bases at V and 4 bases at J, leaving 5 bases unmatched.

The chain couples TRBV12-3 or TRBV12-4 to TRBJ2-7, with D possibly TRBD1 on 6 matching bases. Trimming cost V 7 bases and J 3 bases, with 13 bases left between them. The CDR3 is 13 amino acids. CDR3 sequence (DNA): TGTGCCAGCAAAAAGGACAGATACTACGAGCAGTACTTC. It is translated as CASKKDRYYEQYF.

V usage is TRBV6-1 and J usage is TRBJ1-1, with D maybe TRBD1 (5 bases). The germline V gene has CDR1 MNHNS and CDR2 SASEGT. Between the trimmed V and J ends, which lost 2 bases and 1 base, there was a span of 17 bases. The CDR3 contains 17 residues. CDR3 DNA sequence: TGTGCCAGCAGTGAAAGAAGGGGAACGGGGGGGAACACTGAAGCTTTCTTT. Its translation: CASSERRGTGGNTEAFF.